This TCR beta chain was profiled in a study of T cell responses to AZD1222 COVID-19 vaccine (dated by TCRdb to the early 2020s). General notes on the study: A total of 240 or so trial participants underwent TCR sequencing, of whom 200 to 220 had received two doses of AZD1222 and some 26 had received two doses of the MenACWY control vaccine. Trial participants were enrolled by age into subgroups of 18-55, 56-69 and 70-plus years, and around 140, 26 and 57 TCR-sequenced participants, respectively, were included in these subgroups. Results the study describes overall, beyond this receptor: Most participants were white British and females outnumbered males, and the authors suggested that clonal diversity may have been underestimated. The vaccine-associated CD4 TCRs covered the entire spike protein, and the dominant responses fell in regions 160-218 and 743-854. Because no day 14 peak-response samples were available, the repertoires could be characterized only after the peak T cell response. After two AZD1222 doses, both the breadth and the depth of spike-specific TCRs were significantly higher than at day 0 and than in MenACWY recipients. Epitopes outside the regions mutated in the B.1.351 and B.1.1.7 variants were reportedly recognized by nearly half of the unique spike-specific TCRs. Conclusions about previously exposed vaccinees are limited because only six or seven AZD1222 recipients were SARS-CoV-2 seropositive at baseline. The 56-69-year group was small, and its depth increase did not reach significance, likely because of low power.

The CDR3 regions of human TCRbeta chains were analyzed by immunosequencing. Processing in the source paper ran as follows. TCRs in the repertoires were compared against a reference library of SARS-CoV-2-specific TCRs that had been generated with the MIRA antigen-specificity platform. Breadth was defined as the fraction of unique TCRs that were SARS-CoV-2-associated. Depth was defined as the fraction of total T cells that were SARS-CoV-2-associated. Using the MIRA data, every spike-specific TCR was mapped to the spike region that the TCR reacted to and assigned to either a CD4 or a CD8 class. Log10-transformed breadth and depth values were compared by one-way ANOVA with Sidak's multiple comparisons tests. TCRdb stores this immuneACCESS table with in-frame sequences only. Part of the clones is absent; in the studies checked, under half of the shortfall reflects unresolved V genes, and no reason is known for the rest. V, J and clone size derive from that table, while D and trimming were established from the DNA sequence. The sample includes approximately 150,000 clones, with 90% observed a single time. The ten largest clones take up approximately 6.3% of the sample.

A word on this clone: There is no known antigen for this receptor. It has no much larger one-base neighbor in the sample; base qualities were not kept.

In light of the paper, this sample's time point label describes: about 28 days (+/-7) after the second vaccine dose. AZD1222 recipients whose second dose came at about 4 weeks and those whose second dose came at about 12 weeks were combined into one group, since spike-specific TCR depth and breadth did not differ between the two schedules. Samples from vaccinated people were obtained from the UK trials COV001 and COV002, which included a single-blind randomized controlled phase 2/3 trial of AZD1222 (ChAdOx1 nCoV-19) in healthy adults. For TCRbeta chain sequencing, PBMC samples from trial participants were taken at day 0 and at day 28 after the second dose. The sequence was collected from an adult who received the AZD1222 COVID-19 vaccine. Sequences were derived from peripheral blood, sampled 28 days after the second AZD1222 dose.

The CDR3 here reads CAISQGADTQYF. The nucleotide sequence reads TGTGCCATCAGTCAGGGCGCCGATACGCAGTATTTT. The chain employs TRBV10-3 and TRBJ2-3; a tentative D match to TRBD1 spans 5 bases. The germline V gene specifies ENHRY as CDR1 and SYGVKD as CDR2. V loses 5 bases of germline sequence and J loses 6 bases, and the interval between the two ends is 9 bases. The CDR3 covers 12 residues, taking in both the cysteine and the phenylalanine. Only the CDR3 DNA is retained, 36 bases long and in frame from the first base.